Each of the 25 T cell receptor beta chains below was sequenced from the same sample in a study of Ad26.COV2.S vaccination and SARS-CoV-2 variants. The data were produced by immunoSEQ multiplex PCR, yet TCRdb's version contains in-frame clones alone and is incomplete. The sample has about 240,000 clones; 85% to 90% are singletons. The treatment is: 19 received Ad26.COV2.S at low or high dose, single or two shots; 5 received placebo; per-sample allocation not given. At day 63 after the first vaccine or placebo injection, samples were drawn. Sample: peripheral blood, taken in a trial of Ad26.COV2.S vaccine versus placebo. These receptors were taken from a person aged 18-60 years who received the Ad26.COV2.S COVID-19 vaccine or a placebo.

The sample holds a few counts of this clone. The chain is built from TRBV30 and TRBJ1-2; D is uncertain. The V end lost 2 bases, the J end lost 3 bases, and 7 bases lay between the germline ends. This CDR3 has 12 amino acids. CDR1 and CDR2 (germline): GTSNPN, SVGIG (reference sequence). CDR3 amino acids: CAWSWTDYGYTF. The CDR3 DNA follows: TGTGCCTGGAGTTGGACGGACTATGGCTACACCTTC.

V and J are TRBV27 and TRBJ2-7, with 10 bases fitting TRBD1. The CDR3 spans 14 residues. Germline assignment: CDR1 MNHEY and CDR2 SMNVEV (reference sequence). Trimming took 3 bases from V and 2 from J; bases not matched to a gene: 1. In nucleotides, the CDR3 is TGTGCCAGCAGTTTCGGGACAGGGGCCTACGAGCAGTACTTC. Its protein product is CASSFGTGAYEQYF.

Only one count was recorded for this clone. The CDR3 DNA reads TGTGCCAGCAGTTACTCTCCCCGGGACAGCACCTATGGCTACACCTTC. The encoded protein is CASSYSPRDSTYGYTF. The chain joins TRBV6-5 to TRBJ1-2; 7 bases are a match to TRBD1. The CDR3 length is 16 residues. With V trimmed by 0 bases and J by 4 bases, 8 bases remained unmatched. The V gene's germline CDR1 is MNHEY and CDR2 SVGAGI.

This chain links TRBV2 with TRBJ2-3; 13 bases align to TRBD2. The CDR3 runs to 18 residues. Unmatched junction bases numbered 14, after V lost 4 bases and J lost 7 bases. CDR1 SNHLY and CDR2 FYNNEI come from the germline V gene. The CDR3 spells CASSGLAGGNSRRNTQYF. The CDR3, as DNA: TGTGCCAGCAGTGGACTAGCGGGGGGCAATTCAAGGAGAAATACGCAGTATTTT.

The gene calls are TRBV18 and TRBJ2-5; D is possibly TRBD1 (6 bases). Germline assignment: CDR1 KGHSH and CDR2 LQKENI. CDR3 size: 14 residues. The germline V and J ends were trimmed by 3 bases and 1 base, with 9 bases remaining between them. The CDR3 protein is CASSPQTGQETQYF. The CDR3 DNA is TGTGCCAGCTCACCGCAGACAGGCCAAGAGACCCAGTACTTC. Drawing the rest from reference TRBV18 and TRBJ2-5, the complete variable domain is NAGVMQNPRHLVRRRGQEARLRCSPMKGHSHVYWYRQLPEEGLKFMVYLQKENIIDESGMPKERFSAEFPKEGPSILRIQQVVRGDSAAYFCASSPQTGQETQYFGPGTRLLVL.

The chain is built from TRBV30 and TRBJ1-2; 7 bases map to TRBD1. CDR3 length equals 13 residues. V lost 2 bases to trimming and J lost 4 bases; unmatched junction nucleotides: 4. Germline values: CDR1 GTSNPN, CDR2 SVGIG (reference sequence). The CDR3 coding sequence is TGTGCCTGGAGTACTGGACAGGTCTATGGCTACACCTTC. Amino acids: CAWSTGQVYGYTF.

The chain uses TRBV25-1 and TRBJ1-1, with 7 nucleotides matching TRBD1. With 3 bases clipped from V and 0 bases from J, the junction kept 7 bases outside the gene matches. The CDR3 runs to 16 residues. Germline assignment: CDR1 MGHDK and CDR2 SYGVNS. DNA of the CDR3: TGTGCCAGCAGTGAGAACAGGGGCACCCTGAACACTGAAGCTTTCTTT. Amino acids: CASSENRGTLNTEAFF.

V usage is TRBV10-3 and J usage is TRBJ2-2; 7 bases agree with TRBD2. V lost 9 bases and J lost 5; bases outside the gene matches: 12. The CDR3 totals 15 residues. The germline V gene has CDR1 ENHRY and CDR2 SYGVKD. CDR3 sequence: CAIGSLLAQTGELFF. The CDR3 nucleotides read TGTGCCATTGGATCTCTACTAGCGCAAACCGGGGAGCTGTTTTTT.

The chain recombines TRBV10-3 with TRBJ1-2, with 9 nucleotides matching TRBD1. Germline V gene lookup returns CDR1 ENHRY and CDR2 SYGVKD. The CDR3 runs 16 residues. With 8 bases clipped from V and 3 bases from J, the junction kept 13 bases outside the gene matches. As DNA, the CDR3 is TGTGCCATCGCGCCGGGACAGGGTCAACGGGACTATGGCTACACCTTC. This encodes CAIAPGQGQRDYGYTF.

The chain couples TRBV4-2 to TRBJ2-3; D is uncertain. The CDR3 spans 15 residues. Trimming cost V 0 bases and J 1 base, with 8 bases left between them. Looked up from germline, CDR1 is LGHNA and CDR2 is YNFKEQ. CDR3: CASSQDWTGTDTQYF. CDR3 coding DNA: TGTGCCAGCAGCCAAGATTGGACGGGCACAGATACGCAGTATTTT.

The chain uses TRBV28 and TRBJ1-2, with a weak D call TRBD1 (5 bases). Trimming took off 7 bases at V and 2 bases at J, with 11 bases between the two ends. The germline gives CDR1 MDHEN, CDR2 SYDVKM. This CDR3 region has 13 residues. The CDR3 protein is CASNFGGNYGYTF. The CDR3 DNA is TGTGCCAGCAATTTTGGGGGAAACTATGGCTACACCTTC.

This sequence joins TRBV7-8 and TRBJ2-1; 7 nucleotides align to TRBD1. CDR1 is SGHVS and CDR2 is FQNEAQ in the germline V gene. The CDR3 runs to 16 residues. The V gene end was trimmed by 5 bases and the J gene end by 4 bases; junction bases not matched to a gene: 11. The chain's CDR3 is CASSQVGQGDYNEQFF. The CDR3 DNA is TGTGCCAGCAGCCAAGTCGGGCAGGGGGATTACAATGAGCAGTTCTTC.

The chain couples TRBV28 to TRBJ2-7; 13 bases fit TRBD2. The ends lost 7 bases at V and 4 bases at J; junction bases unmatched: 19. This CDR3 has 19 amino acids. Germline assignment: CDR1 MDHEN and CDR2 SYDVKM. Here the CDR3 reads CASKRGLAGIGPLSYEQYF. CDR3 in DNA: TGTGCCAGCAAGAGGGGACTAGCGGGAATTGGACCCCTCTCGTACGAGCAGTACTTC.

The V gene is TRBV5-6, the J gene TRBJ1-2; 7 bases map to TRBD1. The CDR3 is made up of 14 amino acids. The V and J ends lost 4 bases and 1 base, in that order; junction bases with no gene match: 4. Germline loops: CDR1 SGHDT, CDR2 YYEEEE. The CDR3 protein is CASSVRDSNYGYTF. The CDR3 DNA reads TGTGCCAGCAGCGTAAGGGACAGTAACTATGGCTACACCTTC.

The chain combines TRBV24-1 with TRBJ2-2; a possible D gene is TRBD2 (6 bases). V was trimmed by 7 bases and J by 5 bases, leaving 19 bases between them. The CDR3 is 16 amino acids. Germline values: CDR1 KGHDR, CDR2 SFDVKD. CDR3 region: CATSRVVSAGTGELFF. CDR3 coding DNA: TGTGCCACCAGCCGGGTGGTGAGTGCGGGAACCGGGGAGCTGTTTTTT.

V and J are TRBV30 and TRBJ1-4, with D hard to call. V lost 2 bases and J lost 2, with 6 bases in between. This CDR3 has 13 residues. The germline CDR1 and CDR2 sequences are GTSNPN and SVGIG (reference sequence). CDR3 sequence reads: CAWSRLTNEKLFF. DNA for the CDR3: TGTGCCTGGAGTCGCCTGACTAATGAAAAACTGTTTTTT.

This clone was counted only a few times. The chain joins TRBV23-1 to TRBJ1-2; 9 bases match TRBD1. TRBV23-1 is noted as an ORF with a role that remains uncertain. This CDR3 has 15 amino acids. V lost 0 bases and J lost 7; bases outside the gene matches: 6. This chain's CDR3 is CASSQSGTGNCGYTF. CDR3 nucleotide sequence: TGCGCCAGCAGTCAATCCGGGACAGGGAATTGTGGCTACACCTTC.

The chain joins TRBV24-1 to TRBJ2-1; TRBD2 matches 7 bases. The CDR3 consists of 15 residues. Trimming cost V 2 bases and J 8 bases; bases outside gene matches: 8. Germline values: CDR1 KGHDR, CDR2 SFDVKD. CDR3 sequence reads: CATSDYREVGDEQFF. CDR3 nucleotides: TGTGCCACCAGTGATTACCGGGAGGTTGGGGATGAGCAGTTCTTC.

In its sample, this clone was seen many times. The rearrangement uses TRBV2 and TRBJ1-1; D call uncertain. Germline V gene sequence: CDR1 SNHLY, CDR2 FYNNEI. This CDR3 region has 13 residues. V gave up 7 bases and J gave up 1 base, with 10 bases separating them. This chain's CDR3 is CASKKGRNTEAFF. In nucleotides, the CDR3 is TGTGCCAGCAAGAAGGGTCGGAACACTGAAGCTTTCTTT.

The chain employs TRBV11-3 and TRBJ2-2; 8 bases agree with TRBD1. With V trimmed by 1 base and J by 6 bases, 7 bases remained unmatched. CDR3 length: 16 amino acids. The germline CDR1 and CDR2 sequences are SGHNT and YENEEA. This chain's CDR3 is CASSLGRTGLAGELFF. For the CDR3, the DNA is TGTGCCAGCAGCTTAGGCCGGACAGGGTTGGCCGGGGAGCTGTTTTTT.

The chain recombines TRBV6-2 or TRBV6-3 with TRBJ2-7; TRBD2 might be the D (6 bases). This CDR3 spans 15 amino acids. Germline V gene lookup returns CDR1 MNHEY and CDR2 SVGEGT. Trimming removed 0 bases from V and 1 base from J, with 10 bases in between. This CDR3 is CASSYSGTPSYEQYF. The DNA of the CDR3 is TGTGCCAGCAGTTACTCGGGGACTCCTTCCTACGAGCAGTACTTC.

The chain joins TRBV6-2 or TRBV6-3 to TRBJ2-3, with 12 positions matching TRBD2. The CDR3 covers 16 residues. Trimming removed 4 bases from V and 6 bases from J; junction bases left unmatched: 8. Germline CDR1 reads MNHEY; CDR2 reads SVGEGT. The CDR3 protein is CASSFRLAGGLDTQYF. CDR3 DNA: TGTGCCAGCAGTTTCCGTCTAGCGGGGGGGCTCGATACGCAGTATTTT.

The table lists this clone with a few counts. V is TRBV5-1 and J is TRBJ1-3, with D possibly matching TRBD1 (6 bases). V lost 4 bases to trimming and J lost 0 bases, with 11 bases between them. In germline, CDR1 is SGHRS, CDR2 YFSETQ. CDR3 size: 15 residues. The chain's CDR3 is CASSEGQFSGNTIYF. The CDR3 DNA reads as TGCGCCAGCAGCGAAGGACAGTTCTCTGGAAACACCATATATTTT.

The CDR3 protein is CASSSSSYEQYF. In DNA, the CDR3 is TGTGCCAGCAGCTCGAGCTCCTACGAGCAGTACTTC. This chain uses TRBV11-2 with TRBJ2-7; no definite D call. The CDR3 is 12 amino acids. Trimming removed 4 bases from V and 0 bases from J, with 4 bases in between. CDR1 is SGHAT and CDR2 is FQNNGV in the germline V gene. The variable domain in full, with the rest retrieved from reference TRBV11-2 and TRBJ2-7, is EAGVAQSPRYKIIEKRQSVAFWCNPISGHATLYWYQQILGQGPKLLIQFQNNGVVDDSQLPKDRFSAERLKGVDSTLKIQPAKLEDSAVYLCASSSSSYEQYFGPGTRLTVT.

This clone was picked up a small number of times. The chain has TRBV7-9 and TRBJ2-3, with TRBD1 identical over 10 bases. The CDR3 sequence is 17 residues long. Germline V gives CDR1 SEHNR, CDR2 FQNEAQ (reference sequence). V shed 5 bases and J 1 base; nucleotides not matched to a gene: 9. The CDR3 reads CASSTAGTGVGTDTQYF. For the CDR3, the DNA is TGTGCCAGCAGCACCGCCGGGACAGGGGTAGGCACAGATACGCAGTATTTT.